This TCR beta chain was profiled in a study of beta chain features in type 1 diabetes. Regarding the study as a whole: Among patients with Type 1 diabetes, TCRB CDR3s were moderately but significantly shorter in every one of the four CD4+ subsets. Cells expressing TCR highly could be over-represented by cDNA sequencing.

This CDR3 is 14 amino acids long. The V and J ends lost 3 bases and 0 bases respectively, with 10 bases between them. Germline lookup yields CDR1 SQVTM and CDR2 ANQGSEA. Turning to this clone: Its antigen is not known.

What was sequenced were expressed TCRB transcripts, since all of the isolated RNA had been reverse transcribed. Assay used: immunoSEQ multiplex PCR; TCRdb lists only in-frame clones, some missing. The profile shows 600,000 to 750,000 clones, around 12% of them singletons. The V gene is TRBV29-1, the J gene TRBJ2-3; D gene uncertain. Sequenced sample: naive CD4+ T cells from blood. The sequence came from a man aged 25-45 years with type 1 diabetes. CDR3 region: CSVEESSSTDTQYF. The CDR3 DNA sequence: TGCAGCGTTGAGGAGAGTTCTAGCACAGATACGCAGTATTTT.